The following is a TCR beta chain sequence with its context. What it binds is not known. These data come from a study of T cell responses to AZD1222 COVID-19 vaccine. Regarding the study as a whole: Spike as a whole was targeted by vaccine-associated CD4 TCRs, dominant at 160-218 and 743-854. At baseline, just 5 or 6 AZD1222 recipients tested seropositive.

The method was immunoSEQ multiplex PCR; TCRdb's version includes in-frame clones alone and lacks a portion of them. The table lists tens of thousands of clones, about 91% of them singletons, with 9% to 12% in the top ten. The CDR3 covers 16 residues. Per the germline V gene, CDR1 is LGHNA and CDR2 is YNFKEQ. Trimming cost V 1 base and J 4 bases; bases outside gene matches: 4. J is TRBJ2-3 and V is TRBV4-2; 11 nucleotides match TRBD2. This receptor was obtained from an adult in good health. The material was peripheral blood, obtained on day 0 of MenACWY control vaccination. CDR3 protein: CASSQGASGGSDTQYF. CDR3 DNA: TGTGCCAGCAGCCAAGGGGCTAGCGGGGGGTCAGATACGCAGTATTTT.